Each of the 15 T cell receptor beta chains below was sequenced from the same sample in a study of early T cells in non-severe SARS-CoV-2 infection. TCRdb analysed the 5' RACE reads with MiXCR anew, one entry per CDR3 protein. The sample contains tens of thousands of distinct CDR3 sequences, 7% to 10% of which appear only once. The sequencing sample was made of whole blood. These receptors were collected from an adult who was a healthcare worker with PCR-confirmed SARS-CoV-2 infection or an uninfected control (not recorded which).

This chain connects TRBV7-9 to TRBJ2-2, with D unclear. The CDR3 contains 14 residues. Germline V gene sequence: CDR1 SEHNR, CDR2 FQNEAQ (reference sequence). The V end was cut by 11 bases, the J end by 1 base, with 14 bases between. The DNA for the CDR3 is TGTGCCGAGCCCGGGTCAGGGAACACCGGGGAGCTGTTTTTT. It specifies CAEPGSGNTGELFF.

This clonotype has ten or more counts. The J gene is TRBJ2-1, the V gene TRBV11-2, with D hard to call. V lost 5 bases, J lost 15 bases, and 17 bases lay in between. This CDR3 is 12 amino acids long. The germline V gene has CDR1 SGHAT and CDR2 FQNNGV. The CDR3 nucleotides are TGTGCCAGCAGCGCAGAGGCGAACAGAGGGTTCTTC. Protein: CASSAEANRGFF.

This sequence joins TRBV4-1 and TRBJ1-5; no clear D gene. Germline values: CDR1 MGHRA, CDR2 YSYEKL. V was cut by 0 bases and J by 6 bases, with 6 bases left in between. The CDR3 extends over 13 amino acids. The CDR3 bases are TGCGCCAGCAGCCAAGACAAGTCTCAGCCCCAGCATTTT. This encodes CASSQDKSQPQHF.

The table lists this clonotype with a few counts. This chain joins TRBV2 and TRBJ1-1; the D is unclear. Trimming stripped 8 bases from V and 5 bases from J, with 12 bases between. Germline lookup yields CDR1 SNHLY and CDR2 FYNNEI. There are 12 residues in the CDR3. The CDR3 DNA is TGTGCCAGCGGTCCGGCGGGGACTGAAGCTTTCTTT. Its protein product is CASGPAGTEAFF.

This clonotype was detected only a few times. This chain joins TRBV25-1 and TRBJ2-3; tentatively, D is TRBD2 (6 bases). Germline V gene data show CDR1 as MGHDK and CDR2 as SYGVNS. This CDR3 spans 15 amino acids. Trimming left V 2 bases short and J 1 base short, with 10 bases between. CDR3 sequence: CASSEGGVRTDTQYF. The CDR3 DNA sequence: TGTGCCAGCAGTGAAGGCGGGGTGCGCACAGATACGCAGTATTTT.

This clonotype was observed many times. V and J are TRBV10-3 and TRBJ2-1; 9 nucleotides line up with TRBD1. The germline CDR1 and CDR2 sequences are ENHRY and SYGVKD. Losses at the gene ends were 5 bases for V and 5 bases for J; bases not matched to a gene: 7. The CDR3 is 15 residues long. In nucleotides, the CDR3 is TGTGCCATCAGTAGGTCTCGGACAGGGGACAATGAGCAGTTCTTC. Its translation is CAISRSRTGDNEQFF.

This clonotype was observed at least ten times. The chain has TRBV4-1 and TRBJ2-3; 11 positions match TRBD2. The length of the CDR3 is 15 residues. Germline CDR1 reads MGHRA; CDR2 reads YSYEKL. V gave up 4 bases and J gave up 5 bases; unmatched junction bases: 5. In DNA, the CDR3 is TGCGCCAGCAGCCTTAGCGGGGGGGCCATAGATACGCAGTATTTT. This codes for CASSLSGGAIDTQYF.

The chain combines TRBV6-5 with TRBJ2-7; 8 bases agree with TRBD2. The CDR3 is 14 residues long. The junction had 7 bases not matched to a gene; V was cut back by 6 bases and J by 3 bases. From germline, CDR1 is MNHEY and CDR2 SVGAGI. The CDR3 nucleotides read TGTGCCAGCAGGACCGGGACTAGAGTCTACGAGCAGTACTTC. It translates to CASRTGTRVYEQYF.

This clonotype was observed many times. The chain carries TRBV2 and TRBJ1-6; D unresolved. This CDR3 is 15 amino acids long. V was pared by 0 bases and J by 7 bases, with 10 bases between. Per germline, CDR1 SNHLY and CDR2 FYNNEI. This chain's CDR3 is CASSEAWQENSPLHF. The CDR3 region has the DNA TGTGCCAGCAGTGAAGCATGGCAGGAGAATTCACCCCTCCACTTT.

This clonotype was seen many times. This CDR3 is CSVGAGQTFEAFF. In DNA form, the CDR3 reads TGCAGCGTGGGCGCGGGACAGACATTTGAAGCTTTCTTT. This chain joins TRBV29-1 and TRBJ1-1, with 7 bases lining up with TRBD1. The CDR3 totals 13 residues. With 6 bases clipped from V and 7 bases from J, the junction kept 11 bases outside the gene matches. The germline CDR1 and CDR2 sequences are SQVTM and ANQGSEA.

At least ten counts were recorded for this clonotype. The chain recombines TRBV30 with TRBJ1-1, with D hard to call. This CDR3 comprises 12 residues. The germline gives CDR1 GTSNPN, CDR2 SVGIG (reference sequence). The ends were cut back, 0 bases at V and 6 bases at J, with 8 bases in the middle. The CDR3 is CAWSVNHPEAFF. The DNA of the CDR3 is TGTGCCTGGAGTGTGAATCATCCTGAAGCTTTCTTT.

This clonotype was counted a few times. The chain couples TRBV10-2 to TRBJ1-1; possibly TRBD1 for D (5 bases). Germline V gene lookup returns CDR1 WSHSY and CDR2 SAAADI. Trimming left V 6 bases short and J 5 bases short, with 10 bases between. The CDR3 totals 12 residues. In DNA form, the CDR3 reads TGCGCCAGCAGAGAACAGGAGACTGAAGCTTTCTTT. Encoded protein: CASREQETEAFF.

This clonotype was detected many times. CDR3: CASSLQIRHPNEQFF. The CDR3, as DNA: TGTGCCAGCAGCTTACAGATTAGGCATCCCAATGAGCAGTTCTTC. The V and J genes are TRBV7-9 and TRBJ2-1; D gene uncertain. The length of the CDR3 is 15 residues. Germline V gene lookup returns CDR1 SEHNR and CDR2 FQNEAQ (reference sequence). The V gene lost 2 bases and the J gene lost 6 bases, with 14 bases spanning the gap.

J is TRBJ2-3 and V is TRBV7-3; D unclear. The CDR3 totals 13 residues. V lost 5 bases, J lost 2 bases, and 8 bases lay in between. Germline assignment: CDR1 SGHTA and CDR2 FQGTGA. CDR3 coding DNA: TGTGCCAGCAGCCCCGACCCCACAGATACGCAGTATTTT. Translation gives CASSPDPTDTQYF.

This clonotype has at least ten counts. The chain has TRBV6-2 or TRBV6-3 and TRBJ2-7; no clear D gene. V dropped 7 bases and J dropped 6 bases, with 10 bases sitting between them. CDR1 and CDR2 (germline): MNHEY, SVGEGT. This CDR3 contains 11 residues. Here the CDR3 reads CASTAGREQYF. In DNA form, the CDR3 reads TGTGCCAGCACCGCAGGTCGCGAGCAGTACTTC.